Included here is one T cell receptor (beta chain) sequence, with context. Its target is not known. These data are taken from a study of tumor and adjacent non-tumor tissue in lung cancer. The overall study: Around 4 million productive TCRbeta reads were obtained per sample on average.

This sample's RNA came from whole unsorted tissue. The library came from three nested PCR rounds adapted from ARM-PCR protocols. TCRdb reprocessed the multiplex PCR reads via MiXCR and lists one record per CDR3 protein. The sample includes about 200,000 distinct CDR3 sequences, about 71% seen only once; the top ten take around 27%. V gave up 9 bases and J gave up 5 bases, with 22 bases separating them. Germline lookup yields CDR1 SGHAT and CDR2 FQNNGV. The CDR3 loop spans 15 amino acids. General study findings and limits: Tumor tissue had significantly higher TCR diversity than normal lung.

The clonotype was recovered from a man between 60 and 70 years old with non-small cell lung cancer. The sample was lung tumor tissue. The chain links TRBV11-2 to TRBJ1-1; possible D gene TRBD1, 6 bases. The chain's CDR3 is CASNFRQERETEAFF. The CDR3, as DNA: TGTGCCAGTAACTTTCGACAGGAGCGGGAAACTGAAGCTTTCTTT.